The 11 T cell receptor beta chains below all came from one sample that was sequenced in a study of T cells in tumors after PD-1 blockade. Sequencing was performed with immunoSEQ multiplex PCR; in TCRdb, only in-frame clones are kept and a portion is missing. This table holds fewer than 40,000 clones, 73% found once. The sample in question was PBMCs, obtained after anti-PD-1 treatment. All receptors derive from a human donor with basal cell carcinoma.

The chain links TRBV5-1 to TRBJ1-6; no firm D call. V was trimmed by 0 bases and J by 10 bases, leaving 11 bases between them. Germline lookup yields CDR1 SGHRS and CDR2 YFSETQ. The CDR3 is 14 amino acids. The CDR3 protein is CASSLAWAGSPLHF. The DNA for the CDR3 is TGCGCCAGCAGCTTGGCCTGGGCGGGATCACCCCTCCACTTT. Variable domain in full (rest from reference TRBV5-1 and TRBJ1-6): KAGVTQTPRYLIKTRGQQVTLSCSPISGHRSVSWYQQTPGQGLQFLFEYFSETQRNKGNFPGRFSGRQFSNSRSEMNVSTLELGDSALYLCASSLAWAGSPLHFGNGTRLTVT.

The chain has TRBV6-5 and TRBJ1-1; D might be TRBD1 (5 bases). CDR1 and CDR2 (germline): MNHEY, SVGAGI. The CDR3 spans 13 residues. The V end lost 5 bases, the J end lost 0 bases, and 7 bases lay between the germline ends. In nucleotides, the CDR3 is TGTGCCAGCAGTAGCAGGGTGAACACTGAAGCTTTCTTT. Translating it yields CASSSRVNTEAFF.

For this clone: The junction shows a germline mismatch at one end, possibly a read error. This chain connects TRBV19 to TRBJ2-3, with D hard to call. The germline V gene has CDR1 LNHDA and CDR2 SQIVND (reference sequence). The CDR3 totals 15 residues. The CDR3 DNA reads TGTACCAGTAGTATTGACCACCGGAGCACAGATACGCAGTATTTT. It specifies CTSSIDHRSTDTQYF.

V is TRBV29-1 and J is TRBJ2-3; D tentatively reads TRBD1 or TRBD2 (5 bases each). Between the trimmed V and J ends, which lost 7 bases and 1 base, there was a span of 18 bases. Germline CDR1 is SQVTM and CDR2 is ANQGSEA. This CDR3 has 15 amino acids. The CDR3 is CSASWGNPRTDTQYF. CDR3 DNA sequence: TGCAGCGCATCCTGGGGGAATCCCCGCACAGATACGCAGTATTTT.

This clone has just one count. The chain uses TRBV18 and TRBJ2-1; 9 bases agree with TRBD1. Trimming removed 3 bases from V and 0 bases from J; junction bases left unmatched: 3. Germline lookup yields CDR1 KGHSH and CDR2 LQKENI. The CDR3 length is 16 residues. The CDR3: CASSPGTGSSYNEQFF. As DNA, the CDR3 is TGTGCCAGCTCACCCGGGACAGGGAGCTCCTACAATGAGCAGTTCTTC.

This clone was seen only a few times. The chain employs TRBV6-5 and TRBJ1-5; 7 positions agree with TRBD1. Losses at the gene ends were 7 bases for V and 7 bases for J; bases not matched to a gene: 13. The germline CDR1 and CDR2 sequences are MNHEY and SVGAGI. The CDR3 runs to 15 residues. CDR3 sequence: CASTDTGVPGQPQHF. In DNA form, the CDR3 reads TGTGCCAGCACCGATACAGGGGTTCCAGGGCAGCCCCAGCATTTT.

The chain is built from TRBV14 and TRBJ1-5, with 7 bases matching TRBD1. After removal of 0 bases from V and 6 bases from J, the junction contained 5 bases not matched to a gene. This CDR3 spans 15 amino acids. The germline gives CDR1 SGHDN, CDR2 FVKESK. The CDR3 is CASSQDRGSVQPQHF. CDR3 in DNA: TGTGCCAGCAGCCAAGACAGGGGGTCTGTTCAGCCCCAGCATTTT.

This clone was observed a handful of times. The chain employs TRBV10-3 and TRBJ2-1, with TRBD1 as a possible D gene (6 bases). V lost 8 bases and J 9 bases, leaving 11 bases between the germline ends. Looked up from germline, CDR1 is ENHRY and CDR2 is SYGVKD. The CDR3 totals 11 residues. The CDR3 DNA reads TGTGCCATCCTCCAAGGGGGTGAGCAGTTCTTC. This codes for CAILQGGEQFF.

This chain links TRBV3-1 (or the pseudogene TRBV3-2) with TRBJ2-7, with D possibly being TRBD1 or TRBD2 (5 bases each). This CDR3 region has 15 residues. Germline loops: CDR1 LGHDT, CDR2 YNNKEL (reference sequence). V was clipped by 4 bases and J by 6 bases, with 19 bases between them. CDR3 DNA: TGTGCCAGCAGCCCATCGGCGAGAGGGGTAGGCGAGCAGTACTTC. Translated, it gives CASSPSARGVGEQYF.

J is TRBJ2-5 and V is TRBV7-9; D possibly corresponds to TRBD1 (5 bases). The germline CDR1 and CDR2 sequences are SEHNR and FQNEAQ (reference sequence). The germline V and J ends were trimmed by 3 bases and 2 bases, with 10 bases remaining between them. This CDR3 has 14 residues. The CDR3 sequence is CASSLGQGQETQYF. CDR3 in DNA: TGTGCCAGCAGCTTGGGGCAGGGTCAAGAGACCCAGTACTTC.

The V gene is TRBV9, the J gene TRBJ1-6, with D perhaps matching TRBD1 (5 bases). Germline V gives CDR1 SGDLS, CDR2 YYNGEE. Between the trimmed V and J ends, which lost 4 bases and 7 bases, there was a span of 15 bases. The CDR3 loop spans 15 amino acids. Here the CDR3 DNA reads TGTGCCAGCAGCCCCCGGGACTTGGGGAATTCACCCCTCCACTTT. Its protein is CASSPRDLGNSPLHF.